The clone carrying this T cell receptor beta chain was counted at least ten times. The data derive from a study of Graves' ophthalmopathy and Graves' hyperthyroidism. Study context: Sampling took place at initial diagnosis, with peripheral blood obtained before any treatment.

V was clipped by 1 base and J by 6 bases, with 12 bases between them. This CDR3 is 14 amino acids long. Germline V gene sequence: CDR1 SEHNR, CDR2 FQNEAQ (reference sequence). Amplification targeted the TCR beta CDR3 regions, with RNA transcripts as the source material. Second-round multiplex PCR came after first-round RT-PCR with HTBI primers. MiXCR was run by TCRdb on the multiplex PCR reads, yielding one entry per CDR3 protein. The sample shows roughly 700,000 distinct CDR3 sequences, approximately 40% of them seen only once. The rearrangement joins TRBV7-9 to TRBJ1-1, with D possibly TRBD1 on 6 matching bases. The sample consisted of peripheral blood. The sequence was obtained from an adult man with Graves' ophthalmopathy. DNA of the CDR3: TGTGCCAGCAGCTTAGAGGGGGTATTCGCTGAAGCTTTCTTT. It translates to CASSLEGVFAEAFF.